A single T cell receptor beta chain is shown here with its context. It has no known antigen specificity. No base quality values were provided; no much bigger clone lies one nucleotide off. In this study, focal radiation therapy paired with CTLA-4 blockade (ipilimumab) was tested in patients who had chemo-refractory metastatic non-small-cell lung cancer. The sample originates from a study of radiotherapy plus CTLA-4 blockade in lung cancer listed by TCRdb under 2018. A note on the overall study: Among enrolled patients, about 17% had an objective response and 31% reached disease control. Broader findings and caveats from the paper: After treatment with radiotherapy and ipilimumab, TCR clones that originated in tumors expanded in peripheral blood. The strongest predictors of response, as reported, were early dynamic changes in blood T cell clones along with a rise in serum interferon-beta after radiation.

Libraries were built with the immunoSEQ multiplex PCR assay. TCRdb re-hosts the immuneACCESS table, in-frame sequences only. Its copies lack some clones; in the studies checked, an unresolved V gene accounts for under half of them, and the cause for the rest is not known. The sample table contains about 78,000 clones; only one count was recorded for around 86% of them. The ten largest clones represent roughly 0.95% of the sample. From the germline V gene, CDR1 is KGHSH and CDR2 is LQKENI. V is shortened by 4 bases, J by 3 bases, and the region joining them spans 12 bases. Measured from the cysteine to the phenylalanine, the CDR3 is 14 residues long. Only the CDR3 DNA is retained, 42 bases long and in frame from the first base.

Source: peripheral blood, taken from a patient treated with radiotherapy plus ipilimumab. The rearranged segments are TRBV18 and TRBJ1-1; the D gene is possibly TRBD1, with 5 bases matching. The source of this sequence is a human donor with non-small cell lung cancer who had stable disease on radiotherapy plus ipilimumab. In nucleotides, the sequence is TGTGCCAGCTCACGGGGTTGGGGGGACACTGAAGCTTTCTTT. It translates as CASSRGWGDTEAFF. When the CDR3 is completed using the reference TRBV18 and TRBJ1-1 genes on either side, the full variable domain is NAGVMQNPRHLVRRRGQEARLRCSPMKGHSHVYWYRQLPEEGLKFMVYLQKENIIDESGMPKERFSAEFPKEGPSILRIQQVVRGDSAAYFCASSRGWGDTEAFFGQGTRLTVV.